This T cell receptor (beta chain) is from a study of memory CD4+ T cells and cytomegalovirus serostatus. Study findings and constraints: The CMV-associated TCR signature appears largely within the CD4+ memory repertoire. Repertoires predicted CMV serostatus with median bootstrapped AUC of roughly 0.96.

Single viable CD3+CD4+CD8-CD45RO+ cells were sorted as the memory CD4+ T cells. Positive selection with CD4 microbeads enriched total CD4+ T cells. The CDR3 runs to 17 residues. J was trimmed by 0 bases and V by 4 bases; bases with no gene match: 8. Germline CDR1 SGHNT, CDR2 YYREEE (reference sequence). For this clone: Its antigen is unidentified.

Sequencing used immunoSEQ multiplex PCR; TCRdb keeps in-frame clones, though not all of them. This sample has some 46,000 clones, with 60% to 80% found just once. This clonotype was sampled from an adult in good health and CMV-seronegative. Sequencing was performed on memory CD4+ T cells from blood. The chain employs TRBV5-4 and TRBJ1-2; 11 positions agree with TRBD1. Here the CDR3 reads CASSRTGTGGPNYGYTF. The DNA for the CDR3 is TGTGCCAGCAGCAGAACCGGGACAGGGGGTCCTAACTATGGCTACACCTTC. The variable domain in full, with the rest retrieved from reference TRBV5-4 and TRBJ1-2, is ETGVTQSPTHLIKTRGQQVTLRCSSQSGHNTVSWYQQALGQGPQFIFQYYREEENGRGNFPPRFSGLQFPNYSSELNVNALELDDSALYLCASSRTGTGGPNYGYTFGSGTRLTVV.